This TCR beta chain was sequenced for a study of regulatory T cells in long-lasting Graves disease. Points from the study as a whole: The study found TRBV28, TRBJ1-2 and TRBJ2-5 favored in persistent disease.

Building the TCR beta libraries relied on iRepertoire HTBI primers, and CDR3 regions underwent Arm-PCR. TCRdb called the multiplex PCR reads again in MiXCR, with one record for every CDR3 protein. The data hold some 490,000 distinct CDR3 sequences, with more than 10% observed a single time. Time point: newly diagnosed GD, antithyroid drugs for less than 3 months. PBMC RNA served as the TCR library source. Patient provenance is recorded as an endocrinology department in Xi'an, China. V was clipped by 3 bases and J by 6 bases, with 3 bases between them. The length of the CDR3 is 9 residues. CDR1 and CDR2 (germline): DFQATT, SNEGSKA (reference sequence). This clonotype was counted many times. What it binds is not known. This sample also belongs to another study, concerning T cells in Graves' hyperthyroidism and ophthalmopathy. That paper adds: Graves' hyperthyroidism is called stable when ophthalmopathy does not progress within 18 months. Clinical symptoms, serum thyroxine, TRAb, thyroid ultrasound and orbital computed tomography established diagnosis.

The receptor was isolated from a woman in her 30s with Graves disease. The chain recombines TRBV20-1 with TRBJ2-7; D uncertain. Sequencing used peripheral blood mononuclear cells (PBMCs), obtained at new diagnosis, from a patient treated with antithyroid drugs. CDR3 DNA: TGCAGTGCTAGTTTCGAGCAGTACTTC. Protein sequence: CSASFEQYF.